This section outlines one T cell receptor (beta chain) sequence together with its context. Its antigen is unknown. It has no much larger one-base neighbor in the sample; base qualities were not kept. The CDR3 goes from the cysteine to the phenylalanine over 16 residues. Just CDR3 DNA is preserved here, 48 bases in frame from base 1. The germline V gene (reference sequence) specifies MNHNY as CDR1 and SVGAGI as CDR2. From V the trimming removes 10 bases and from J it removes 4 bases, while the gene matches leave 18 bases of the junction unaccounted for. CD8 naive samples were obtained by positive selection for CCR7 among CD45RO-negative cells, yielding a CD45RA+CCR7+ population from which TemRA cells were excluded. The donors were healthy, HIV-negative adults with no recently reported acute infections or vaccinations. Every donor was a Caucasian adult living in Nashville, Tennessee, USA. After blood collection by leukapheresis, PBMCs were isolated using Ficoll-Histopaque density gradient centrifugation and then cryopreserved in the vapor phase of liquid nitrogen. Analytical flow cytometry was used to check the purity and quantity of each magnetically sorted T cell population. Genomic DNA was isolated from every sorted fraction and measured by UV absorbance on a Nanodrop 2000c.

This sample stems from a study of shared clonotypes between healthy human individuals (TCRdb year 2020). With regard to the full study: The cohort comprised two women and a few men aged 18 to 49 years. Between about 0.8 and 9.5 billion PBMCs per donor were obtained by leukapheresis. To estimate repertoire size and how much clonotypes are shared between individuals, the study performed deep sequencing of blood TCR repertoires from a handful of healthy adults. To increase sequencing depth and limit assay-specific biases, TCR repertoire library preparation and sequencing were carried out by different laboratories using diverse techniques. For each donor, CD4 naive and CD4 memory were each given three plates, CD8 naive was given two plates, and CD8 memory was given one plate.

Using the deep immunoSEQ assay, multiplex PCR amplified TCR CDR3 regions from genomic DNA. Extracted genomic DNA from each cell subset was distributed evenly across all wells of several immunoSEQ 96-well plates, and each plate was treated as a replicate. Each replicate PCR for sorted subsets received about 200 ng genomic DNA, equal to tens of thousands of T cell genomes. Purified libraries were measured with a Qubit 3.0 fluorometer, size-checked on a Bioanalyzer 2100, and measured again with the KAPA Library Quantification kit. Every immunoSEQ 96-well plate was sequenced on a separate single-read 150-cycle Illumina NextSeq 550 flow cell. On the study's bioinformatics: Because the immunoSEQ output held only junctional sequences and lacked quality scores, the filtering could not match the filtering applied to full-length reads. Sequences were annotated with PyIR, a Python wrapper for IgBLAST v1.9, using IMGT germline references to assign V/J genes and CDR3. Reads with weak V/J assignments (E-value above 1e-6), missing CDR3, stop codons, out-of-frame junctions, or ambiguous translated residues were removed. V3J clonotypes were defined as sequences sharing the same inferred V gene, J gene, and CDR3 amino acid sequence. To compute the percentage overlap between repertoires, the number of shared unique clonotypes was divided by the size of the smaller repertoire. Richness of each repertoire was evaluated using RTK rarefaction, the Chao1 estimator, and Recon v2.1 estimates of unobserved clonotypes. Generation probabilities for all TCRbeta clonotypes obtained by the gDNA method from a handful of donors were computed using OLGA. Imported from immuneACCESS, the table was reduced by TCRdb to in-frame sequences with V and J called. These copies leave out some clones; in studies compared against another copy, an unresolved V gene accounts for under half, and the cause of the remainder is not known. V and J calls and clone size are those listed in that table; D and trimming were worked out from the DNA. The sample has approximately 2,000,000 clones on record, around 93% of them singletons. The biggest ten clones account for roughly 1.7% of the sample.

Beyond this particular receptor, the publication reports: The genetic and exposure-history diversity represented was limited by the small number of donors. Sharing across a few donors was observed for approximately 4.6% of naive CD4, 3% to 4% of naive CD8, over 2% of memory CD4, and roughly 0.4% of memory CD8 clonotypes. Incomplete sequencing was indicated by rarefaction of sorted-subset datasets, despite the large sequencing depth. Higher generation probabilities were observed for clonotypes shared by all four sorted-subset donors than for non-shared clonotypes. Pairwise subsampling indicated that sequencing depth was expected to affect the degree of clonotype sharing among donors. Sampling was restricted to blood, and TCR repertoires in tissue are likely to differ from TCR repertoires in blood. Naive subsets generally had larger estimated clonotype richness than memory subsets did.

The source material was naive CD8+ T cells from PBMCs. The intended sense of this specimen's cell subset or site label: CD45RA+CCR7+. The chain links TRBV6-6 with TRBJ2-7; 8 bases in between match TRBD1. The clonotype originates from a man aged 18 to 29 in good health. Some clones in this sample may be carry-over from other donors' samples. The CDR3 sequence is CATKRREGDRWYEQYF. The DNA sequence is as follows: TGTGCCACCAAGAGGAGAGAGGGGGACAGGTGGTACGAGCAGTACTTC.